A single sample gave rise to the 21 T cell receptor beta chains below, sequenced in a study of shared clonotypes between healthy human individuals. Generated by immunoSEQ multiplex PCR, the TCRdb table keeps only in-frame clones and is missing some. The table has a few hundred thousand clones, 80% to 90% seen once. The specimen was memory CD8+ T cells sorted from blood. The subset denotes: CD45RO+ cells pooled with CCR7-negative TemRA cells. The receptors stem from a man in his late teens or twenties in good health.

The V call is TRBV5-1, the J call TRBJ1-2, with a possible D match to TRBD1 (5 bases). This CDR3 region has 14 residues. Trimming removed 5 bases from V and 8 bases from J, with 19 bases in between. CDR1 and CDR2 (germline): SGHRS, YFSETQ. The CDR3 loop reads CASSLGAEAGGYTF. Written as DNA, the CDR3 is TGCGCCAGCAGTCTCGGGGCCGAAGCTGGGGGCTACACCTTC.

V gene TRBV6-1 combines with J gene TRBJ2-5; TRBD2 matches 8 bases. The CDR3 sequence is 14 residues long. Trimming removed 6 bases from V and 1 base from J; junction bases left unmatched: 4. Germline V gene lookup returns CDR1 MNHNS and CDR2 SASEGT. CDR3 in amino acids: CASRGGLAQETQYF. The CDR3, as DNA: TGTGCCAGCAGGGGAGGACTAGCCCAAGAGACCCAGTACTTC.

The chain links TRBV7-8 to TRBJ1-2, with D tentatively TRBD1 (5 bases). CDR1 and CDR2 from the germline V gene are SGHVS and FQNEAQ. The CDR3 has 14 residues. V lost 5 bases, J lost 4 bases, and 14 bases lay in between. CDR3 bases: TGTGCCAGCAGCCCGGGGTTGGGGACCTATGGCTACACCTTC. It yields the protein CASSPGLGTYGYTF.

The V call is TRBV10-2, the J call TRBJ1-6, with D possibly TRBD1 on 5 matching bases. Germline CDR1 and CDR2: WSHSY and SAAADI. The CDR3 is made up of 16 amino acids. Trimming removed 6 bases from V and 7 bases from J, with 19 bases in between. CDR3 nucleotides: TGCGCCAGCAGCCCTGGAGGAGGGGCAGGGAATTCACCCCTCCACTTT. Translation gives CASSPGGGAGNSPLHF.

This clone was seen once. The gene calls are TRBV30 and TRBJ2-1; TRBD2 matches at 14 bases. This CDR3 spans 17 amino acids. Germline V gene lookup returns CDR1 GTSNPN and CDR2 SVGIG (reference sequence). The junction had 7 bases not matched to a gene; V was cut back by 1 base and J by 5 bases. CDR3 loop: CAWSGPGTSGSNNEQFF. CDR3 DNA sequence: TGTGCCTGGAGTGGTCCCGGGACTAGCGGGAGCAACAATGAGCAGTTCTTC.

Only one count was recorded for this clone. The chain recombines TRBV2 with TRBJ2-4, with 11 bases that match TRBD1. Germline lookup yields CDR1 SNHLY and CDR2 FYNNEI. CDR3 length: 18 amino acids. V was clipped by 1 base and J by 3 bases; unmatched bases: 8. CDR3 sequence: CASSEGDRGIFVKNIQYF. In nucleotides, the CDR3 is TGTGCCAGCAGTGAAGGGGACAGGGGGATTTTCGTCAAAAACATTCAGTACTTC.

The J gene is TRBJ1-1, the V gene TRBV28, with 7 bases aligning to TRBD1. Per germline, CDR1 MDHEN and CDR2 SYDVKM. The CDR3 has 13 residues. J lost 3 bases, V lost 6 bases, and 4 bases had no gene match. This CDR3 reads CASRDTGDTEAFF. DNA of the CDR3: TGTGCCAGCAGAGATACAGGGGACACTGAAGCTTTCTTT.

V is TRBV11-3 and J is TRBJ2-7; 7 bases fit TRBD1. This CDR3 is built from 13 residues. J was trimmed by 2 bases and V by 5 bases; bases with no gene match: 3. Germline loops: CDR1 SGHNT, CDR2 YENEEA. CDR3 region: CASSAGTAYEQYF. The CDR3 DNA follows: TGTGCCAGCAGCGCCGGGACAGCCTACGAGCAGTACTTC.

This clone showed up just once. This chain uses TRBV30 with TRBJ1-1; a possible D gene is TRBD1 (5 bases). The CDR3 is 14 residues long. Trimming pared 2 bases from V and 1 base from J, leaving 11 bases between. The germline CDR1 and CDR2 sequences are GTSNPN and SVGIG (reference sequence). DNA of the CDR3: TGTGCCTGGAGTCTATTAGACAGGAACACTGAAGCTTTCTTT. Protein product: CAWSLLDRNTEAFF.

The chain combines TRBV7-9 with TRBJ2-1; 8 bases line up with TRBD1. The CDR3 has 16 amino acids. Unmatched junction bases numbered 8, after V lost 6 bases and J lost 1 base. Germline V gene lookup returns CDR1 SEHNR and CDR2 FQNEAQ (reference sequence). As DNA, the CDR3 is TGTGCCAGCAGTCAAGGACAGGGTCCGTCCTACAATGAGCAGTTCTTC. It encodes CASSQGQGPSYNEQFF.

This chain joins TRBV4-1 and TRBJ2-1, with D maybe TRBD2 (6 bases). The CDR3 length is 15 residues. Trimming removed 1 base from V and 4 bases from J, with 11 bases in between. The germline CDR1 and CDR2 sequences are MGHRA and YSYEKL. Here the CDR3 reads CASSQASSVYNEQFF. The CDR3 DNA reads as TGCGCCAGCAGCCAAGCGTCTAGCGTGTACAATGAGCAGTTCTTC.

V gene TRBV21-1 combines with J gene TRBJ2-7; the table's D call of TRBD2 was not tested on the DNA. TRBV21-1 is a recognized pseudogene. CDR3 size: 15 residues. The chain's CDR3 is CASSKDQAGDYEQYF. The CDR3 DNA reads TGTGCCAGCAGCAAAGATCAAGCGGGAGACTACGAGCAGTACTTC.

The chain recombines TRBV4-1 with TRBJ2-7; D ambiguous. V was clipped by 1 base and J by 2 bases, with 15 bases between them. The CDR3 consists of 16 residues. In germline, CDR1 is MGHRA, CDR2 YSYEKL. CDR3 coding DNA: TGCGCCAGCAGCCAAGCAAGCGTGGGCCCAGCCTACGAGCAGTACTTC. This encodes CASSQASVGPAYEQYF.

V is TRBV7-9 and J is TRBJ1-2; 8 positions agree with TRBD1. V shed 4 bases, J shed 2 bases, and the junction held 3 bases outside the gene matches. The CDR3 runs to 14 residues. Germline-derived CDR1 and CDR2 are SEHNR and FQNEAQ (reference sequence). CDR3 amino acids: CASSSGTGNYGYTF. CDR3 in DNA: TGTGCCAGCAGCTCCGGGACAGGAAACTATGGCTACACCTTC.

V and J are TRBV4-1 and TRBJ1-1; 9 bases are a match to TRBD1. With V trimmed by 5 bases and J by 5 bases, 12 bases remained unmatched. CDR1 and CDR2 from the germline V gene are MGHRA and YSYEKL. The CDR3 runs to 16 residues. Here the CDR3 reads CASSSRDRAKGTEAFF. The CDR3 coding sequence is TGCGCCAGCAGCTCCCGGGACAGGGCTAAGGGGACTGAAGCTTTCTTT.

As concerns this clone: Sequence at one end of the junction differs from germline and may be a read error. The chain recombines TRBV5-6 with TRBJ2-7; D uncertain. Germline CDR1 reads SGHDT; CDR2 reads YYEEEE. This CDR3 has 11 residues. The CDR3 spells CASSLAKVEDF. The CDR3 bases are TGTGCCAGCAGCTTGGCAAAAGTAGAGGACTTC.

The chain uses TRBV2 and TRBJ1-2; 7 nucleotides agree with TRBD1. Germline V gene data show CDR1 as SNHLY and CDR2 as FYNNEI. This CDR3 contains 14 residues. The trim removed 7 bases at V and 4 bases at J, leaving 9 bases unmatched. CDR3 in DNA: TGTGCCAGCACCCGGGGACAGACGGGCTATGGCTACACCTTC. Translation gives CASTRGQTGYGYTF.

Notes on this clone: Relative to the germline gene, one junction end is altered; a read error may explain this. J is TRBJ2-2 and V is TRBV6-5; 7 positions agree with TRBD2. The germline gives CDR1 MNHEY, CDR2 SVGAGI. CDR3 length: 16 residues. CDR3 sequence: CATSYSPGGNTGELFF. The CDR3 coding sequence is TGTGCCACCAGTTACTCCCCGGGGGGAAACACCGGGGAGCTGTTTTTT.

As regards this clone: Germline is not matched at one junction end, which may reflect a read error. This chain uses TRBV5-6 with TRBJ1-2; D is uncertain. This CDR3 has 13 amino acids. Germline V gives CDR1 SGHDT, CDR2 YYEEEE. The chain's CDR3 is CASRLELLAGYTF. CDR3 in DNA: TGTGCCAGCAGATTGGAACTCCTTGCTGGCTACACCTTC. Full variable domain (rest looked up from reference TRBV5-6 and TRBJ1-2): DAGVTQSPTHLIKTRGQQVTLRCSPKSGHDTVSWYQQALGQGPQFIFQYYEEEERQRGNFPDRFSGHQFPNYSSELNVNALLLGDSALYLCASRLELLAGYTFGSGTRLTVV.

The genes are TRBV4-1 and TRBJ2-7; 7 nucleotides match TRBD2. J was trimmed by 0 bases and V by 6 bases; bases with no gene match: 5. The CDR3 has 14 residues. Germline lookup yields CDR1 MGHRA and CDR2 YSYEKL. The CDR3 sequence is CASRRLADSYEQYF. DNA for the CDR3: TGCGCCAGCAGGAGACTAGCCGACTCCTACGAGCAGTACTTC.

DNA for the CDR3: TGTGCCAGCAGTCTTCTCCCGGGACAGGAGAACACCGGGGAGCTGTTTTTT. This encodes CASSLLPGQENTGELFF. The chain carries TRBV2 and TRBJ2-2, with 8 bases matching TRBD1. Germline V gives CDR1 SNHLY, CDR2 FYNNEI. Trimming at V came to 5 bases and at J to 1 base, leaving 9 bases not matched to a gene. The CDR3 has 17 residues.